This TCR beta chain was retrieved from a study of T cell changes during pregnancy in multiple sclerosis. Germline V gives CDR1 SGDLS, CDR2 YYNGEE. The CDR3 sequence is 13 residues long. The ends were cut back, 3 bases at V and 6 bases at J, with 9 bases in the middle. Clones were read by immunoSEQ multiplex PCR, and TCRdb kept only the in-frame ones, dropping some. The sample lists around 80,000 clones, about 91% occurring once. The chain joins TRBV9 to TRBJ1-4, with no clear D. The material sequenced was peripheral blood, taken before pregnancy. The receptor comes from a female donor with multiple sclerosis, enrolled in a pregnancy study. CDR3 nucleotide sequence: TGTGCCAGCAGCGCAAACGGGGATGAAAAACTGTTTTTT. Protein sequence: CASSANGDEKLFF. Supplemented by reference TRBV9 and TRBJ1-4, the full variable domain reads DSGVTQTPKHLITATGQRVTLRCSPRSGDLSVYWYQQSLDQGLQFLIQYYNGEERAKGNILERFSAQQFPDLHSELNLSSLELGDSALYFCASSANGDEKLFFGSGTQLSVL.